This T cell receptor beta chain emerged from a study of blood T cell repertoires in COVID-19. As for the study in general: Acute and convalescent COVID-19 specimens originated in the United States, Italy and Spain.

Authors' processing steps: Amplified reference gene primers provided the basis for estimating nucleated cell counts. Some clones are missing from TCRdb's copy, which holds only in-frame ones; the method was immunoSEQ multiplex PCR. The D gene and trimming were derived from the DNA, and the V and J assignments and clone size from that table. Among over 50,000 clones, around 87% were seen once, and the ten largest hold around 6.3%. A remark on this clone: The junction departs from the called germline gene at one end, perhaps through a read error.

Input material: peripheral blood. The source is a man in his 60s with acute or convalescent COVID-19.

As DNA, the CDR3 is TGTGCCAGTAGTATAGGGCGGACACCGGTAACATTT. This codes for CASSIGRTPVTF. The V call is TRBV19, the J call TRBJ1-1; a possible D gene is TRBD1 (5 bases). The CDR3 is 12 amino acids. In germline, CDR1 is LNHDA, CDR2 SQIVND (reference sequence).